This is a list of T cell receptor beta chains from one sample in a study of blood T cell repertoires in COVID-19. Some clones are missing from TCRdb's copy, which holds only in-frame ones; the method was immunoSEQ multiplex PCR. There are about 310,000 clones in the sample; 85% to 90% occur only once, and 1% to 1.5% lies in the top ten. Input material: peripheral blood. These receptors originate from a man in his 70s with acute or convalescent COVID-19. The CDR3 runs from the conserved cysteine through the conserved F or W. D genes are given only for firm matches. Expanded clones are given a class, and other clones once, few, many or no size at all.

cdr3_nt: TGCGCCAGCAGCTTGGCCCCAGGGGACAATTCACCCCTCCACTTT
cdr3_aa: CASSLAPGDNSPLHF
clone_size: few
v_call: TRBV5-1
j_call: TRBJ1-6
d_call: -

cdr3_nt: TGTGCCAGCAGCTGGGGATTAGGGCAGGGGGCCAATGGCTACACCTTC
cdr3_aa: CASSWGLGQGANGYTF
clone_size: -
v_call: TRBV7-9
j_call: TRBJ1-2
d_call: TRBD1

cdr3_nt: TGTGCCAGCAGTGAGGTGACAGGGAGGAACACTGAAGCTTTCTTT
cdr3_aa: CASSEVTGRNTEAFF
clone_size: -
v_call: TRBV6-1
j_call: TRBJ1-1
d_call: TRBD1

cdr3_nt: TGTGCCAGCAGCTTTAGCGGGAGGGCCGTTGATGAGCAGTTCTTC
cdr3_aa: CASSFSGRAVDEQFF
clone_size: few
v_call: TRBV7-2
j_call: TRBJ2-1
d_call: TRBD2

cdr3_nt: TGTGCCAGCAGTTACGTCCCTAGCGGGGGCCGTGAACGAGAGACCCAGTACTTC
cdr3_aa: CASSYVPSGGRERETQYF
clone_size: -
v_call: TRBV6-2/TRBV6-3
j_call: TRBJ2-5
d_call: TRBD2

cdr3_nt: TGCGCCAGCAGCCAGGGGGGGGTACCGTACAATGAGCAGTTCTTC
cdr3_aa: CASSQGGVPYNEQFF
clone_size: -
v_call: TRBV4-1
j_call: TRBJ2-1
d_call: TRBD2

cdr3_nt: TGTGCCAGCAGTGATCCGGGACAGGGGGATACGCAGTATTTT
cdr3_aa: CASSDPGQGDTQYF
clone_size: -
v_call: TRBV25-1
j_call: TRBJ2-3
d_call: TRBD1

cdr3_nt: TGTGCCAGCAGCTTATTCTACCGGGACAGGGTTGCAGATACGCAGTATTTT
cdr3_aa: CASSLFYRDRVADTQYF
clone_size: -
v_call: TRBV7-2
j_call: TRBJ2-3
d_call: TRBD1

cdr3_nt: TGTGCCAGCAGCTTCTACAGGGATCAGCCCCAGCATTTT
cdr3_aa: CASSFYRDQPQHF
clone_size: -
v_call: TRBV5-6
j_call: TRBJ1-5
d_call: -

cdr3_nt: TGTGCCAGCAGGATCACTCAGGGGGCGTCAGCTTTCTTT
cdr3_aa: CASRITQGASAFF
clone_size: -
v_call: TRBV6-5
j_call: TRBJ1-1
d_call: TRBD1

cdr3_nt: TGTGCCAGCAGTTACCGCGGGACAGGAGATACGCAGTATTTT
cdr3_aa: CASSYRGTGDTQYF
clone_size: -
v_call: TRBV6-5
j_call: TRBJ2-3
d_call: TRBD1

cdr3_nt: TGTGCCAGCACCGGGAGTCGGGCCTACGAGCAGTACTTC
cdr3_aa: CASTGSRAYEQYF
clone_size: -
v_call: TRBV21-1
j_call: TRBJ2-7
d_call: -

cdr3_nt: TGTGCCAGCAGCTGGACAGGGGGCTCCTACGAGCAGTACTTC
cdr3_aa: CASSWTGGSYEQYF
clone_size: -
v_call: TRBV7-2
j_call: TRBJ2-7
d_call: TRBD1

cdr3_nt: TGTGCCAGCAGCATCCGGCGGGAAGCATCTGGAAACACCATATATTTT
cdr3_aa: CASSIRREASGNTIYF
clone_size: -
v_call: TRBV11-2
j_call: TRBJ1-3
d_call: -

cdr3_nt: TGTGCCAGCAGCTGGGACAGGGGTAACACCGGGGAGCTGTTTTTT
cdr3_aa: CASSWDRGNTGELFF
clone_size: -
v_call: TRBV9
j_call: TRBJ2-2
d_call: TRBD1

cdr3_nt: TGTGCCAGCAGTTTACAGGCTAATTCACCCCTCCACTTT
cdr3_aa: CASSLQANSPLHF
clone_size: -
v_call: TRBV12-3/TRBV12-4
j_call: TRBJ1-6
d_call: -

cdr3_nt: TGCGCCAGCAGCTTTATGTCAGGGGGTTTAGAGACCCAGTACTTC
cdr3_aa: CASSFMSGGLETQYF
clone_size: -
v_call: TRBV5-1
j_call: TRBJ2-5
d_call: TRBD1

cdr3_nt: TGTGCCACCAGCCGCCGTGAAGGTTCAGGCCAAGAGACCCAGTACTTC
cdr3_aa: CATSRREGSGQETQYF
clone_size: -
v_call: TRBV15
j_call: TRBJ2-5
d_call: -

cdr3_nt: TGTGCCAGCAGCGTAGCTCGTGGGGGGACAGCCGGGGAGCTGTTTTTT
cdr3_aa: CASSVARGGTAGELFF
clone_size: once
v_call: TRBV9
j_call: TRBJ2-2
d_call: -

cdr3_nt: TGTGCCAGCAGTTTATTGCTAGCGACAGATACGCAGTATTTT
cdr3_aa: CASSLLLATDTQYF
clone_size: -
v_call: TRBV28
j_call: TRBJ2-3
d_call: -

cdr3_nt: TGTGCCAGCAGCTCCGGGACAGAAGGCACTGAAGCTTTCTTT
cdr3_aa: CASSSGTEGTEAFF
clone_size: -
v_call: TRBV6-6
j_call: TRBJ1-1
d_call: TRBD1

cdr3_nt: TGTGCCAGCAGCCAAGATGGGCCCCCGGGGGCAGATACGCAGTATTTT
cdr3_aa: CASSQDGPPGADTQYF
clone_size: -
v_call: TRBV4-2
j_call: TRBJ2-3
d_call: -

cdr3_nt: TGCGCCAGCAGCTTGGCCCCATACACCGGGGAGCTGTTTTTT
cdr3_aa: CASSLAPYTGELFF
clone_size: -
v_call: TRBV5-1
j_call: TRBJ2-2
d_call: -

cdr3_nt: TGTGCCAGCAGTTTATACTTGGACAGCCATGAAAAACTGTTTTTT
cdr3_aa: CASSLYLDSHEKLFF
clone_size: -
v_call: TRBV28
j_call: TRBJ1-4
d_call: -

cdr3_nt: TGCGCCAGCAGCCCGACAGGCAATCAGCCCCAGCATTTT
cdr3_aa: CASSPTGNQPQHF
clone_size: few
v_call: TRBV5-1
j_call: TRBJ1-5
d_call: -

cdr3_nt: TGTGCCAGCAGCCTAAAAACGGCGACTCCGGGTGGCTACACCTTC
cdr3_aa: CASSLKTATPGGYTF
clone_size: -
v_call: TRBV5-6
j_call: TRBJ1-2
d_call: -

cdr3_nt: TGTGCCAGCAGCCAAGACTTATCACAGGGTAACTCACCCCTCCACTTT
cdr3_aa: CASSQDLSQGNSPLHF
clone_size: -
v_call: TRBV3-1/TRBV3-2
j_call: TRBJ1-6
d_call: -

cdr3_nt: TGCGCCAGCAGCCAAGATTTGTTACGGGATAATTCACCCCTCCACTTT
cdr3_aa: CASSQDLLRDNSPLHF
clone_size: -
v_call: TRBV4-1
j_call: TRBJ1-6
d_call: -

cdr3_nt: TGTGCCAGCAGCGTAGGGGGGGAAACAACCTACAATGAGCAGTTCTTC
cdr3_aa: CASSVGGETTYNEQFF
clone_size: -
v_call: TRBV9
j_call: TRBJ2-1
d_call: -

cdr3_nt: TGTGCCAGCAGCCCGACAGGGACGAATCAGCCCCAGCATTTT
cdr3_aa: CASSPTGTNQPQHF
clone_size: once
v_call: TRBV6-5
j_call: TRBJ1-5
d_call: TRBD1

cdr3_nt: TGTGCCTGGAGCCTGACTAGCGGGGGATACGAGCAGTACTTC
cdr3_aa: CAWSLTSGGYEQYF
clone_size: -
v_call: TRBV30
j_call: TRBJ2-7
d_call: TRBD2